The TCR beta chain described here comes from a study of control samples from healthy donors and cancer patients. This clone came up once. Libraries were prepared by immunoSEQ multiplex PCR; TCRdb keeps only in-frame clonotypes and omits some of them. The data show about 21,000 clones, under 90% seen once. CDR1 is LGHNA and CDR2 is YSLEER in the germline V gene. This CDR3 comprises 18 residues. Unmatched junction bases numbered 12, after V lost 4 bases and J lost 0 bases. The V gene is TRBV4-3, the J gene TRBJ2-3; TRBD1 agrees at 8 bases. The sequencing input was PBMCs. The TCR was taken from a man in his 60s with colorectal cancer. This CDR3 is CASSRTGIPPRSTDTQYF. The DNA of the CDR3 is TGCGCCAGCAGCCGGACAGGGATCCCCCCTAGGAGCACAGATACGCAGTATTTT.